Following are 11 T cell receptor beta chains from one sample sequenced in a study of cytomegalovirus exposure and HLA in healthy donors. PCR employed 60 Vbeta and 13 Jbeta primers. Produced via immunoSEQ multiplex PCR; TCRdb's table is partial and in-frame only. Here the sample spans over 200,000 clones, under 80% being singletons. Sequenced sample: PBMCs. Source of these receptors: a woman under 40 in good health and CMV-seronegative.

This clone came up once. The chain combines TRBV7-3 with TRBJ2-2; 8 bases map to TRBD2. CDR3 size: 16 residues. The trim removed 2 bases at V and 3 bases at J, leaving 5 bases unmatched. Germline CDR1 is SGHTA and CDR2 is FQGTGA. CDR3 region: CASSLRSGGDTGELFF. The CDR3 nucleotides read TGTGCCAGCAGCTTACGTTCGGGGGGGGACACCGGGGAGCTGTTTTTT.

This chain links TRBV7-9 with TRBJ2-2, with 12 bases identical to TRBD2. The germline V gene has CDR1 SEHNR and CDR2 FQNEAQ (reference sequence). J gave up 6 bases and V 5 bases, and 7 bases lay outside the gene matches. The CDR3 is made up of 16 amino acids. The CDR3 DNA reads as TGTGCCAGCAGCCCTTCTAGCGGGGGGGCCGCCGGGGAGCTGTTTTTT. Protein sequence: CASSPSSGGAAGELFF.

The chain carries TRBV5-6 and TRBJ2-5; D unclear. The length of the CDR3 is 15 residues. CDR1 and CDR2 (germline): SGHDT, YYEEEE. Trimming shortened V by 5 bases and J by 5 bases, and 19 bases separated the two germline ends. The CDR3: CASSLDAAGSETQYF. Here the CDR3 DNA reads TGTGCCAGCAGTCTTGACGCGGCCGGGTCGGAGACCCAGTACTTC.

DNA for the CDR3: TGCGCCAGCAGCCTGGGACACGTCGGGGAGCTGTTTTTT. Residues: CASSLGHVGELFF. The chain recombines TRBV4-1 with TRBJ2-2; perhaps TRBD1 as D (6 bases). In germline, CDR1 is MGHRA, CDR2 YSYEKL. Trimming left V 4 bases short and J 7 bases short, with 10 bases between. This CDR3 spans 13 amino acids.

This clone was seen a handful of times. The J gene is TRBJ2-1, the V gene TRBV5-5, with D hard to call. The germline V gene has CDR1 SGHKS and CDR2 YYEKEE (reference sequence). There are 17 residues in the CDR3. The ends were cut back, 6 bases at V and 4 bases at J, with 23 bases in the middle. The CDR3 loop reads CASTLTHPYLGYNEQFF. CDR3 DNA: TGTGCCAGCACCCTAACCCACCCTTACCTCGGGTACAATGAGCAGTTCTTC.

V gene TRBV5-5 combines with J gene TRBJ1-2, with D hard to call. Germline lookup yields CDR1 SGHKS and CDR2 YYEKEE (reference sequence). V lost 4 bases and J 0 bases, leaving 19 bases between the germline ends. This CDR3 is built from 17 residues. Here the CDR3 DNA reads TGTGCCAGCAGCGTTAACCGGGGTCGCCACTCTAACTATGGCTACACCTTC. Its translation: CASSVNRGRHSNYGYTF.

The chain has TRBV18 and TRBJ1-5, with a possible D match to TRBD1 (5 bases). CDR1 KGHSH and CDR2 LQKENI come from the germline V gene. The CDR3 sequence is 16 residues long. V gave up 3 bases and J gave up 6 bases, with 18 bases separating them. The CDR3 loop reads CASSPSFSGGGQPQHF. As DNA, the CDR3 is TGTGCCAGCTCACCGTCTTTTAGTGGGGGGGGTCAGCCCCAGCATTTT.

The rearrangement links TRBV19 to TRBJ1-4; D is unclear. The CDR3 spans 15 residues. The ends were cut back, 4 bases at V and 0 bases at J, with 9 bases in the middle. CDR1 is LNHDA and CDR2 is SQIVND in the germline V gene (reference sequence). CDR3 protein: CASSTRTTTNEKLFF. Written as DNA, the CDR3 is TGTGCCAGTAGTACACGGACTACAACTAATGAAAAACTGTTTTTT.

This clone was detected only a few times. The chain carries TRBV5-3 and TRBJ1-1, with D perhaps matching TRBD1 (5 bases). TRBV5-3 qualifies as an ORF whose function is uncertain. The CDR3 is made up of 10 amino acids. Trimming removed 10 bases at V and 4 bases at J, with 8 bases between. The CDR3 reads CAGGATEAFF. The CDR3 coding sequence is TGTGCCGGCGGGGCCACTGAAGCTTTCTTT.

The chain employs TRBV18 and TRBJ2-2; D might be TRBD2 (5 bases). This CDR3 is 16 amino acids long. Germline CDR1 is KGHSH and CDR2 is LQKENI. Trimming stripped 0 bases from V and 2 bases from J, with 10 bases between. CDR3 in DNA: TGTGCCAGCTCACCACCGCCCGGGATTAACACCGGGGAGCTGTTTTTT. It translates to CASSPPPGINTGELFF.

The chain links TRBV10-3 to TRBJ1-1; tentatively, D is TRBD1 (5 bases). V gave up 0 bases and J gave up 4 bases, with 15 bases separating them. This CDR3 has 16 amino acids. Germline assignment: CDR1 ENHRY and CDR2 SYGVKD. The CDR3 DNA follows: TGTGCCATCAGTGAGTCGAGGAAGGGCGGGGGCACTGAAGCTTTCTTT. As protein: CAISESRKGGGTEAFF.